This T cell receptor (beta chain) stems from a study of blood T cell repertoires in COVID-19. Clones were sequenced by immunoSEQ multiplex PCR, and TCRdb holds only the in-frame ones, with some missing. The sample has 250,000 to 400,000 clones; about 91% are singletons. The Seattle patients joined while their infection was active and were tracked longitudinally afterward. Germline CDR1 SEHNR, CDR2 FQNEAQ (reference sequence). The CDR3 sequence is 13 residues long. V was cut by 3 bases and J by 4 bases, with 9 bases left in between. This receptor was obtained from a woman aged 25 to 39 with COVID-19, enrolled during active disease. The rearrangement joins TRBV7-9 to TRBJ1-2; no reliable D call. The sample consisted of peripheral blood. CDR3: CASSFFSGYGYTF. Here the CDR3 DNA reads TGTGCCAGCAGCTTCTTTTCCGGCTATGGCTACACCTTC. Full variable domain (remainder filled in from reference TRBV7-9 and TRBJ1-2): DTGVSQNPRHKITKRGQNVTFRCDPISEHNRLYWYRQTLGQGPEFLTYFQNEAQLEKSRLLSDRFSAERPKGSFSTLEIQRTEQGDSAMYLCASSFFSGYGYTFGSGTRLTVV.